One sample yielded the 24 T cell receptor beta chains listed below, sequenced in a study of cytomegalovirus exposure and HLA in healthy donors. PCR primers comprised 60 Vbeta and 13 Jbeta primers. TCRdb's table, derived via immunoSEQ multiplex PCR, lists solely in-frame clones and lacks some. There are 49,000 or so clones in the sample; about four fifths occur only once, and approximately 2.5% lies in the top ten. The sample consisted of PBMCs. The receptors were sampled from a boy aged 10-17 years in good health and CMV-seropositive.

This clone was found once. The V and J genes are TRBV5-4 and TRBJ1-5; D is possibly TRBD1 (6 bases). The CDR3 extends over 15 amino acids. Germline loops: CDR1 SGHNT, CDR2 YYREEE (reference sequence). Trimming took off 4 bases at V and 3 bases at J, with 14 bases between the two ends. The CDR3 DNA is TGTGCCAGCAGCCTCGGACAGCACTCCAATCAGCCCCAGCATTTT. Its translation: CASSLGQHSNQPQHF.

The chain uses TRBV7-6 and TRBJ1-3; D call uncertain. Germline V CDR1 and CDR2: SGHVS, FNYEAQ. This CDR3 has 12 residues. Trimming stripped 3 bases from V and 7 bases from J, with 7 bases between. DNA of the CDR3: TGTGCCAGCAGCTTTCGGGGTAACACCATATATTTT. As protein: CASSFRGNTIYF.

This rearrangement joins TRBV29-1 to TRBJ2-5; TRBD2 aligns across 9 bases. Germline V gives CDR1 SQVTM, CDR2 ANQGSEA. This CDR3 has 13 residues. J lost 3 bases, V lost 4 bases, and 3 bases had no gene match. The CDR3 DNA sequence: TGCAGCGTTGGGGGACTAGCCGAAGAGACCCAGTACTTC. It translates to CSVGGLAEETQYF. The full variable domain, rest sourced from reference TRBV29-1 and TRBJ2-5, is SAVISQKPSRDICQRGTSLTIQCQVDSQVTMMFWYRQQPGQSLTLIATANQGSEATYESGFVIDKFPISRPNLTFSTLTVSNMSPEDSSIYLCSVGGLAEETQYFGPGTRLLVL.

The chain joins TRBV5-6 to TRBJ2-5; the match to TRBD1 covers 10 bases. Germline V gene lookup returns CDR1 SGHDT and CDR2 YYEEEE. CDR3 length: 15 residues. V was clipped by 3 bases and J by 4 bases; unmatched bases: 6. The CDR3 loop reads CASSYPGQGRETQYF. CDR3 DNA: TGTGCCAGCAGCTACCCGGGACAGGGGAGAGAGACCCAGTACTTC. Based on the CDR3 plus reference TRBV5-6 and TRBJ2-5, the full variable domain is DAGVTQSPTHLIKTRGQQVTLRCSPKSGHDTVSWYQQALGQGPQFIFQYYEEEERQRGNFPDRFSGHQFPNYSSELNVNALLLGDSALYLCASSYPGQGRETQYFGPGTRLLVL.

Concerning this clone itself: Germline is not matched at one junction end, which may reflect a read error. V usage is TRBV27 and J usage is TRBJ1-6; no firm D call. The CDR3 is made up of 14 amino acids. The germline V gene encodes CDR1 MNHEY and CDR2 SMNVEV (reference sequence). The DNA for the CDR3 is TGTGTCAGCAGTTCTACAGACTATAATTCACCCCTCCACTTT. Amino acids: CVSSSTDYNSPLHF.

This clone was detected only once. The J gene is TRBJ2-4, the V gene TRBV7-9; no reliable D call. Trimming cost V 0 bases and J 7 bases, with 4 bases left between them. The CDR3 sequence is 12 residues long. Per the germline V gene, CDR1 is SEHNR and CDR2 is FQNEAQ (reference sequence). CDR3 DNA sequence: TGTGCCAGCAGCTTAGCGCGTAACATTCAGTACTTC. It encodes CASSLARNIQYF.

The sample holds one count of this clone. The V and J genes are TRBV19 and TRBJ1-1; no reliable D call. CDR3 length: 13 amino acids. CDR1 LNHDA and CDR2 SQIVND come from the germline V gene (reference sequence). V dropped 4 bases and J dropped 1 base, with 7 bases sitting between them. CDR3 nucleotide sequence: TGTGCCAGTAGTAAAGGAGGGAACACTGAAGCTTTCTTT. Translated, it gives CASSKGGNTEAFF.

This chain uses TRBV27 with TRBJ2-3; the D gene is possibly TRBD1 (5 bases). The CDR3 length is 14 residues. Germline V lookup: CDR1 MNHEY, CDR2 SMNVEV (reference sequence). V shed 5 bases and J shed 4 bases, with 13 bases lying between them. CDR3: CASSPLRDSDTQYF. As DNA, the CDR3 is TGTGCCAGCAGTCCCCTCAGGGATTCAGATACGCAGTATTTT.

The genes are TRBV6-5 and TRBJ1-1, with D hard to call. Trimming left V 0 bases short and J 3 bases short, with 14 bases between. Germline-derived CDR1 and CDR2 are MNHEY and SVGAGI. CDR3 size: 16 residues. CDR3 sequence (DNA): TGTGCCAGCAGTTACTCCGCAGCGGTTCTAGACACTGAAGCTTTCTTT. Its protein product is CASSYSAAVLDTEAFF.

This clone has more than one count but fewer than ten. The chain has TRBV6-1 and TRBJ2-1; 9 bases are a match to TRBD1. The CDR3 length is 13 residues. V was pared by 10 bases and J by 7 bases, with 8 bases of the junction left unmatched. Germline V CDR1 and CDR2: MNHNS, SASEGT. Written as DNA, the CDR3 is TGTGCCACATACCCGACAGGGGGGAATGAGCAGTTCTTC. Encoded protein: CATYPTGGNEQFF.

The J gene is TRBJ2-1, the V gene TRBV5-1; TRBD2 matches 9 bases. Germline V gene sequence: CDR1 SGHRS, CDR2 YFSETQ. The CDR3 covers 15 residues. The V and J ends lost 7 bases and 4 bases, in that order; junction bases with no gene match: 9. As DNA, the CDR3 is TGCGCCAGCTCTCGGGCGGGGGGGTCTTACAATGAGCAGTTCTTC. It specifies CASSRAGGSYNEQFF. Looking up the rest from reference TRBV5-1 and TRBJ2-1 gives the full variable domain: KAGVTQTPRYLIKTRGQQVTLSCSPISGHRSVSWYQQTPGQGLQFLFEYFSETQRNKGNFPGRFSGRQFSNSRSEMNVSTLELGDSALYLCASSRAGGSYNEQFFGPGTRLTVL.

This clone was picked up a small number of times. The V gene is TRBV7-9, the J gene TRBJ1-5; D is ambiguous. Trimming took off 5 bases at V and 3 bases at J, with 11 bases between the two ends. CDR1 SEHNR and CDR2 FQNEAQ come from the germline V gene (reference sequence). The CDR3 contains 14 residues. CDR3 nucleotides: TGTGCCAGCAGCCAGCGAGACTCCAATCAGCCCCAGCATTTT. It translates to CASSQRDSNQPQHF.

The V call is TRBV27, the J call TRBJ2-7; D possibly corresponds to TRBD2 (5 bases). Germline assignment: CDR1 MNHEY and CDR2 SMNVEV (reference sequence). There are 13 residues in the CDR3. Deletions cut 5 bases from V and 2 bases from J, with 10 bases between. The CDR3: CASSPPGTYEQYF. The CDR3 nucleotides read TGTGCCAGCAGTCCCCCGGGAACCTACGAGCAGTACTTC.

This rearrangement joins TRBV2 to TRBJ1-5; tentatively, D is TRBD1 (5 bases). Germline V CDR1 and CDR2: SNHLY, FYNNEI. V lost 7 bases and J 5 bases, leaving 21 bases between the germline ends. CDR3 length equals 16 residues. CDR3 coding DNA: TGTGCCAGCACCCCCCCGAGGGGAGGATTAGATCAGCCCCAGCATTTT. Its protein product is CASTPPRGGLDQPQHF.

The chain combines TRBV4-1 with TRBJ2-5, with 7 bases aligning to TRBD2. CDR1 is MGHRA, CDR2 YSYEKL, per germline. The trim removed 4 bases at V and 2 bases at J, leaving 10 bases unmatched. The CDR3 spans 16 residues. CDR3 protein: CASSLGGASGQETQYF. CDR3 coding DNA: TGCGCCAGCAGCCTGGGAGGGGCTTCGGGTCAAGAGACCCAGTACTTC.

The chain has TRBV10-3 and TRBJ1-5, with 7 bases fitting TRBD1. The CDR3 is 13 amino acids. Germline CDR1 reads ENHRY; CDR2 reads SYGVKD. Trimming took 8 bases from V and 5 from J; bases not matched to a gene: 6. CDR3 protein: CAIGGTVHQPQHF. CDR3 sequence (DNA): TGTGCCATCGGGGGGACAGTCCATCAGCCCCAGCATTTT.

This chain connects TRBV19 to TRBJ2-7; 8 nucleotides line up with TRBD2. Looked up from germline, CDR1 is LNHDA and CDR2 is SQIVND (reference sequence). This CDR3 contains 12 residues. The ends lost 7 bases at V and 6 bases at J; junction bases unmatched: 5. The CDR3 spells CASTGREREQYF. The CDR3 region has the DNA TGTGCCAGTACCGGGAGGGAACGCGAGCAGTACTTC.

The CDR3 DNA is TGTGCCCTCGGGGAAAGTGGTAGTACTGAAGCTTTCTTT. This encodes CALGESGSTEAFF. The chain employs TRBV5-4 and TRBJ1-1; D gene uncertain. Germline CDR1 reads SGHNT; CDR2 reads YYREEE (reference sequence). The CDR3 length is 13 residues. V lost 10 bases to trimming and J lost 5 bases, with 18 bases between them.

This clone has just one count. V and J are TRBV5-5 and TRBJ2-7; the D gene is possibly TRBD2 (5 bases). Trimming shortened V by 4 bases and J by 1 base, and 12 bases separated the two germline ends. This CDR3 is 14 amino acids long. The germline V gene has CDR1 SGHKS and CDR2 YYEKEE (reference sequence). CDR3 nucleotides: TGTGCCAGCAGCCGCCAAAGCGGATCCTACGAGCAGTACTTC. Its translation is CASSRQSGSYEQYF. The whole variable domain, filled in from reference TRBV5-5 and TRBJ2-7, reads DAGVTQSPTHLIKTRGQQVTLRCSPISGHKSVSWYQQVLGQGPQFIFQYYEKEERGRGNFPDRFSARQFPNYSSELNVNALLLGDSALYLCASSRQSGSYEQYFGPGTRLTVT.

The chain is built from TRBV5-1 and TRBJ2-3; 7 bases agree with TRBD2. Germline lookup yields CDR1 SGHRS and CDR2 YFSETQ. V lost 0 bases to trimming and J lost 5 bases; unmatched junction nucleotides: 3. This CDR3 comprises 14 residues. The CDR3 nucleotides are TGCGCCAGCAGCTTGGGCAGGGAGGGAGATACGCAGTATTTT. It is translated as CASSLGREGDTQYF.

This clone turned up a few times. CDR3 sequence: CASSGRGGGSTDTQYF. CDR3 coding DNA: TGTGCCAGCAGCGGTCGGGGGGGCGGAAGCACAGATACGCAGTATTTT. V gene TRBV5-4 combines with J gene TRBJ2-3, with TRBD2 matching over 8 bases. This CDR3 is 16 amino acids long. Germline V CDR1 and CDR2: SGHNT, YYREEE (reference sequence). The V segment lost 4 bases and the J segment 0 bases; nucleotides outside the gene matches: 7.

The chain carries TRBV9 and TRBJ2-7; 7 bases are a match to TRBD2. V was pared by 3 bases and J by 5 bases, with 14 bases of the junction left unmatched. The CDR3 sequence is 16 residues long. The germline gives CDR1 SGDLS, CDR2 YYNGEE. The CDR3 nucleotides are TGTGCCAGCAGCGCCCGACCGGGACTATTCTTCGACGAGCAGTACTTC. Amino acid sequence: CASSARPGLFFDEQYF.

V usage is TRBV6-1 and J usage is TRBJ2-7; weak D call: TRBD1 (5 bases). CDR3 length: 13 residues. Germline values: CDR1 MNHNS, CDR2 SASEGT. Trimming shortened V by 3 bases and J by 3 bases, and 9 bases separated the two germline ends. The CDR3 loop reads CASSEETVYEQYF. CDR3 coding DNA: TGTGCCAGCAGTGAGGAGACAGTCTACGAGCAGTACTTC.

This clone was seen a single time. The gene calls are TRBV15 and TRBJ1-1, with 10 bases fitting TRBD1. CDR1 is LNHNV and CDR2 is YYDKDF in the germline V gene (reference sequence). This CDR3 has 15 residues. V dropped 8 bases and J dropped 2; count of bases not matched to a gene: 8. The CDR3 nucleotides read TGTGCCACCCAGGGGACAGGGGTGCTCAACACTGAAGCTTTCTTT. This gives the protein CATQGTGVLNTEAFF.